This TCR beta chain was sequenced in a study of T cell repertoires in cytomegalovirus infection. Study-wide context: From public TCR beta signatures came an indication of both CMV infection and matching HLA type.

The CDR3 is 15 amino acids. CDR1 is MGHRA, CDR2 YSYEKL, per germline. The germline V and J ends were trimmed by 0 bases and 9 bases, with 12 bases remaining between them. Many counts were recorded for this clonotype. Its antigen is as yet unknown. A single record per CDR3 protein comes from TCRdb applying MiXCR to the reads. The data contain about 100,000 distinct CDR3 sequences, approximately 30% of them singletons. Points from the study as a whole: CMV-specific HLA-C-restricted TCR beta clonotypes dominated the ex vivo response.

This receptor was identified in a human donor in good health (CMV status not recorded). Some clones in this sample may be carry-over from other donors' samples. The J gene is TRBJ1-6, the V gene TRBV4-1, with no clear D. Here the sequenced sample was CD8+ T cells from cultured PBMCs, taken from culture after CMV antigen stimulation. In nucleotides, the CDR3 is TGCGCCAGCAGCCAAGATCCGCTCGCGAGTTCACCCCTCCACTTT. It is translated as CASSQDPLASSPLHF.